The present entry profiles one T cell receptor beta chain with its context. These data originate in a study of STAT5B mutations in CD4+ large granular lymphocyte leukemia. V dropped 9 bases and J dropped 1 base, with 15 bases sitting between them. The CDR3 length is 14 residues. Germline CDR1 reads SNHLY; CDR2 reads FYNNEI. Clones were read by immunoSEQ multiplex PCR, and TCRdb kept only the in-frame ones, dropping some. The profile shows about 35,000 clones, 65% to 80% of them singletons. This sequence was found in a human donor in good health. The chain has TRBV2 and TRBJ1-1; D remains ambiguous. Sequenced input: CD4+ T cells from blood buffy coats. The CDR3 bases are TGTGCCAGGCAAAGTCCGTGGGAGAACACTGAAGCTTTCTTT. Translating it yields CARQSPWENTEAFF.